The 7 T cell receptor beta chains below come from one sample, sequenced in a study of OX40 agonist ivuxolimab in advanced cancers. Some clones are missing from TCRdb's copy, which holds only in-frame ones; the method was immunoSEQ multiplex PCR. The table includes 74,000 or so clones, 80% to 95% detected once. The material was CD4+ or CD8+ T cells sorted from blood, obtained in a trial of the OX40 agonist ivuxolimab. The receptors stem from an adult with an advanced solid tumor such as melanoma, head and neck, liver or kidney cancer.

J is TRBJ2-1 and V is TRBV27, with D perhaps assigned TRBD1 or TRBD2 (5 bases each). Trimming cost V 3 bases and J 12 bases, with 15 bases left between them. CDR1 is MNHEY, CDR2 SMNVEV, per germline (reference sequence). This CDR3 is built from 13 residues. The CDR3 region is CASSFPGGGGQFF. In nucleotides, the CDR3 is TGTGCCAGCAGTTTCCCCGGTGGGGGTGGGCAGTTCTTC.

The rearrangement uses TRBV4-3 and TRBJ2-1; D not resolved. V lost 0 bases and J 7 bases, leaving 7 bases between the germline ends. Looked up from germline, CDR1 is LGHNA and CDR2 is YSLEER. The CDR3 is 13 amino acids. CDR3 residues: CASSQDLGNEQFF. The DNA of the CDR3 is TGCGCCAGCAGCCAAGATTTGGGGAATGAGCAGTTCTTC.

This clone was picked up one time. Here the CDR3 reads CASLSGGNTGELFF. The CDR3 DNA follows: TGTGCCAGCTTGAGCGGGGGAAATACCGGGGAGCTGTTTTTT. This chain joins TRBV18 and TRBJ2-2; 8 bases match TRBD2. CDR3 length: 14 residues. Germline assignment: CDR1 KGHSH and CDR2 LQKENI. J lost 5 bases, V lost 7 bases, and 6 bases had no gene match.

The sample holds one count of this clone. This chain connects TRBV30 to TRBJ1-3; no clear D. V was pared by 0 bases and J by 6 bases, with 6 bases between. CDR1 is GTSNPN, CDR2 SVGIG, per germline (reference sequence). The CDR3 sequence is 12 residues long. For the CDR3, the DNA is TGTGCCTGGAGTGTACTTGAAAACACCATATATTTT. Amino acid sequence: CAWSVLENTIYF. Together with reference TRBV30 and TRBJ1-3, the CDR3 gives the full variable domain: SQTIHQWPATLVQPVGSPLSLECTVEGTSNPNLYWYRQAAGRGLQLLFYSVGIGQISSEVPQNLSASRPQDRQFILSSKKLLLSDSGFYLCAWSVLENTIYFGEGSWLTVV.

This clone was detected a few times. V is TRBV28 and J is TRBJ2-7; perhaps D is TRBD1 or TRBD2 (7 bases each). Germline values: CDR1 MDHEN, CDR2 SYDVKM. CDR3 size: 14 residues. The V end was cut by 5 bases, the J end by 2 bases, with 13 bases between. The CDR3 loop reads CASSLPGGAYEQYF. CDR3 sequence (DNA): TGTGCCAGCAGTCTACCAGGGGGGGCCTACGAGCAGTACTTC.

CDR3 amino acids: CASSLGSYTQYF. Written as DNA, the CDR3 is TGTGCCAGCAGCCTCGGGAGTTATACGCAGTATTTT. The V call is TRBV5-6, the J call TRBJ2-3; D is possibly TRBD2 (6 bases). Trimming shortened V by 4 bases and J by 7 bases, and 10 bases separated the two germline ends. The CDR3 sequence is 12 residues long. Germline assignment: CDR1 SGHDT and CDR2 YYEEEE.

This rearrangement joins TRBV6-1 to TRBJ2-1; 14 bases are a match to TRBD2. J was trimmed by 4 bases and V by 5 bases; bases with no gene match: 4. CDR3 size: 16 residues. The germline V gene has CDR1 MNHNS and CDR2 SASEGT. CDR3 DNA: TGTGCCAGCAGTCAAGGACTAGCGGGAGGTTACAATGAGCAGTTCTTC. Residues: CASSQGLAGGYNEQFF.